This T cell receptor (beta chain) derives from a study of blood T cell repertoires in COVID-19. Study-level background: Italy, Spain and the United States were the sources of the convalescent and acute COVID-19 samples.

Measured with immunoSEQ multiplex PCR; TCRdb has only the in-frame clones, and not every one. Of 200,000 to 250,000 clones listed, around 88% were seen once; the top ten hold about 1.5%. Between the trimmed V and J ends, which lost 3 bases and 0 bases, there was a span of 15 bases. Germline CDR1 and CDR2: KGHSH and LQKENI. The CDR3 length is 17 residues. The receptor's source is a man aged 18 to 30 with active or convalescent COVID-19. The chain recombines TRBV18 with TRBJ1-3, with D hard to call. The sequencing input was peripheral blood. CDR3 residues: CASSPGAVRGSGNTIYF. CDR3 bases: TGTGCCAGCTCACCCGGTGCTGTTAGAGGCTCTGGAAACACCATATATTTT.